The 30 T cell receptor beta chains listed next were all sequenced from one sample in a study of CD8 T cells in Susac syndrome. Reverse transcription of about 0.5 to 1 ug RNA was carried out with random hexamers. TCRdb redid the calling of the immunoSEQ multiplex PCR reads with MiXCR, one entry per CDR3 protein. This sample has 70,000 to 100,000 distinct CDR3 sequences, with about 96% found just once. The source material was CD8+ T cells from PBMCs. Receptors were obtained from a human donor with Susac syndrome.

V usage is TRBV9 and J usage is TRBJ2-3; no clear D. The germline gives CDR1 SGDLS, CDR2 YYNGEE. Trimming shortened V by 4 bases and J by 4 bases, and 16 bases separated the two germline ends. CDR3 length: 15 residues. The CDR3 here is CASSPTLGEADTQYF. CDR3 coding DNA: TGTGCCAGCAGCCCCACCCTGGGTGAGGCAGATACGCAGTATTTT. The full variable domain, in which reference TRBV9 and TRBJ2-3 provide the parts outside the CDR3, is DSGVTQTPKHLITATGQRVTLRCSPRSGDLSVYWYQQSLDQGLQFLIQYYNGEERAKGNILERFSAQQFPDLHSELNLSSLELGDSALYFCASSPTLGEADTQYFGPGTRLTVL.

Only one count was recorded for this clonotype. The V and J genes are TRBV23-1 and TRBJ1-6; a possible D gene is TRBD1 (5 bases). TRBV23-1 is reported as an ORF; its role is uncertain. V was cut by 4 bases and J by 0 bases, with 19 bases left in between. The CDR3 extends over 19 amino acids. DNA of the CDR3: TGCGCCAGCAGTCGCCCGAGGGGTCCAAGGAGCTCCTATAATTCACCCCTCCACTTT. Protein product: CASSRPRGPRSSYNSPLHF.

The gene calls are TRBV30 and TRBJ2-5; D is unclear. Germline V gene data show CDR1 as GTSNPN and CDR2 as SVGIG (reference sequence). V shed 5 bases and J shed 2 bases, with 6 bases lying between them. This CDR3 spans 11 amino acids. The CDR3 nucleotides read TGTGCCTGGGGGCTGCAAGAGACCCAGTACTTC. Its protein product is CAWGLQETQYF.

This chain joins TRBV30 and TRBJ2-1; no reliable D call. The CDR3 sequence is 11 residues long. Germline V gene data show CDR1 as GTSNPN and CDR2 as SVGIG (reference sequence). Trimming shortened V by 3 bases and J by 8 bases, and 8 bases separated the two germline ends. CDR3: CAWSRNDEQFF. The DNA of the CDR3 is TGTGCCTGGAGCAGGAACGATGAGCAGTTCTTC.

The CDR3 here is CASSLGTVYGYTF. The DNA of the CDR3 is TGTGCCAGCAGCTTAGGGACAGTCTATGGCTACACCTTC. This chain joins TRBV7-9 and TRBJ1-2, with a tentative D call TRBD1 (6 bases). The CDR3 is 13 amino acids. The ends were cut back, 1 base at V and 4 bases at J, with 7 bases in the middle. Germline loops: CDR1 SEHNR, CDR2 FQNEAQ (reference sequence).

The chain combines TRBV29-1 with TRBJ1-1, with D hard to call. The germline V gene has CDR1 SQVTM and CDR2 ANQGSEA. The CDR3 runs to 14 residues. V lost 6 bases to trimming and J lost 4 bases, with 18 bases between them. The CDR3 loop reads CSVGITGLPTEAFF. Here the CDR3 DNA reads TGCAGCGTGGGAATAACCGGACTTCCCACTGAAGCTTTCTTT.

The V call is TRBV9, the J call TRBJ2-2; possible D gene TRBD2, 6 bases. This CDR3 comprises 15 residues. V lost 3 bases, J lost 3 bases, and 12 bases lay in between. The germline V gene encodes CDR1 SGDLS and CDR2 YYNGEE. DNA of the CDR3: TGTGCCAGCAGCGCATACGGGGGTGACACCGGGGAGCTGTTTTTT. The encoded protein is CASSAYGGDTGELFF.

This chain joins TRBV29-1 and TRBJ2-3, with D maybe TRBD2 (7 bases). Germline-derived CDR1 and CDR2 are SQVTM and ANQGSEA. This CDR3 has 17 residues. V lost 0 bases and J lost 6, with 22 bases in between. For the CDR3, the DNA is TGCAGCGTTGAAGATCGGAGGGGGGGGCTTCGATGGGATACGCAGTATTTT. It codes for CSVEDRRGGLRWDTQYF.

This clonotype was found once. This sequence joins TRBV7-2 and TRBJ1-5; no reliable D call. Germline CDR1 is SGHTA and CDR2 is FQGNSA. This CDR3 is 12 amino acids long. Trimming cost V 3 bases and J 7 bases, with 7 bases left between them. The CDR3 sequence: CASSFGGQPQHF. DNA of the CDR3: TGTGCCAGCAGCTTCGGAGGGCAGCCCCAGCATTTT. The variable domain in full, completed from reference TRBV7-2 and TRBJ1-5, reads GAGVSQSPSNKVTEKGKDVELRCDPISGHTALYWYRQSLGQGLEFLIYFQGNSAPDKSGLPSDRFSAERTGGSVSTLTIQRTQQEDSAVYLCASSFGGQPQHFGDGTRLSIL.

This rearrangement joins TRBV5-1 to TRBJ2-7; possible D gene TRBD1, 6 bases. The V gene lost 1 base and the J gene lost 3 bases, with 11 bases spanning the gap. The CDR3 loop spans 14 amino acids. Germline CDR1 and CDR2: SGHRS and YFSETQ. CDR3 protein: CASSLSTGNYEQYF. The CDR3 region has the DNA TGCGCCAGCAGCTTGAGTACAGGGAACTACGAGCAGTACTTC.

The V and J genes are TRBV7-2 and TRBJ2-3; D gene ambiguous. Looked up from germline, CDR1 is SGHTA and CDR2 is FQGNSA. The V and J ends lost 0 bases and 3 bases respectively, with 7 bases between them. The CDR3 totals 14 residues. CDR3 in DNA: TGTGCCAGCAGCTTAGCGCTGGCGACAGATACGCAGTATTTT. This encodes CASSLALATDTQYF.

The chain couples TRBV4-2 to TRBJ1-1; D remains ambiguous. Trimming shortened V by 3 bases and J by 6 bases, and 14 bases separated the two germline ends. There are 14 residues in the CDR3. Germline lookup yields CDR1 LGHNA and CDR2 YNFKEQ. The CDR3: CASSHESRQPEAFF. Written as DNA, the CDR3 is TGTGCCAGCAGCCATGAATCGCGGCAGCCTGAAGCTTTCTTT.

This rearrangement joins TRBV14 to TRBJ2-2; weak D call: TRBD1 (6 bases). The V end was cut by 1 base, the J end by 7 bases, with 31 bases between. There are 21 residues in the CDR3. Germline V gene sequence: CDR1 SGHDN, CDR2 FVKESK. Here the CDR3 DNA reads TGTGCCAGCAGCCAAGGAAGATGGGGCCTCGGGACACCCTCTTTCGGCGGGGAGCTGTTTTTT. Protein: CASSQGRWGLGTPSFGGELFF.

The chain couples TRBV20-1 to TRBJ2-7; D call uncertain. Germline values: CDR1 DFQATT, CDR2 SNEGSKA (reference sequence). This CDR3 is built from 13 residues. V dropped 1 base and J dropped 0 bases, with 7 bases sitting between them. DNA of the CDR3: TGCAGTGCTAGAGTAGTGGGCTCCTACGAGCAGTACTTC. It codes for CSARVVGSYEQYF.

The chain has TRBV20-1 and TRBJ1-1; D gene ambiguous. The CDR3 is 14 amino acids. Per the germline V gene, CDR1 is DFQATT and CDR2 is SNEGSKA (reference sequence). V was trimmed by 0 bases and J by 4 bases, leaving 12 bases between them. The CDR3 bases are TGCAGTGCTAGAGACCCTTTGGACCGCACTGAAGCTTTCTTT. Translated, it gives CSARDPLDRTEAFF.

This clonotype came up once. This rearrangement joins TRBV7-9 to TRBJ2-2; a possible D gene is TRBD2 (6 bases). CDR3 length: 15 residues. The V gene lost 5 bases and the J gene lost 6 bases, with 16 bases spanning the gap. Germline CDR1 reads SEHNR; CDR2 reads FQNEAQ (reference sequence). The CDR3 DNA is TGTGCCAGCAGCACCCTATCGGGGAGGTCCGGGGAGCTGTTTTTT. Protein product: CASSTLSGRSGELFF.

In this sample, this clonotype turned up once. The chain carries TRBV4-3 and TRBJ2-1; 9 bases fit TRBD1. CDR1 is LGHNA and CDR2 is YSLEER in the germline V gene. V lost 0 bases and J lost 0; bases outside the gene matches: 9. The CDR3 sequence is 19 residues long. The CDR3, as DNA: TGCGCCAGCAGCCAAGATTGGACAGGGGCTTCAAGCTCCTACAATGAGCAGTTCTTC. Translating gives CASSQDWTGASSSYNEQFF.

CDR3 nucleotides: TGTGCCTGGAGTCCTAGTGGATACGAGCAGTACTTC. Protein: CAWSPSGYEQYF. The chain has TRBV30 and TRBJ2-7, with D uncertain. CDR1 is GTSNPN, CDR2 SVGIG, per germline (reference sequence). V was pared by 2 bases and J by 4 bases, with 9 bases between. The CDR3 consists of 12 residues. The whole variable domain, filled in from reference TRBV30 and TRBJ2-7, reads SQTIHQWPATLVQPVGSPLSLECTVEGTSNPNLYWYRQAAGRGLQLLFYSVGIGQISSEVPQNLSASRPQDRQFILSSKKLLLSDSGFYLCAWSPSGYEQYFGPGTRLTVT.

The CDR3, as DNA: TGTGCCAGCAGCTTAAATAGCGGGGGGGCTGGTGAGCAGTTCTTC. Residues: CASSLNSGGAGEQFF. The genes are TRBV7-2 and TRBJ2-1, with 11 bases matching TRBD2. The length of the CDR3 is 15 residues. CDR1 is SGHTA, CDR2 FQGNSA, per germline. The J segment lost 9 bases and the V segment lost 2 bases, leaving 6 bases of the junction unmatched.

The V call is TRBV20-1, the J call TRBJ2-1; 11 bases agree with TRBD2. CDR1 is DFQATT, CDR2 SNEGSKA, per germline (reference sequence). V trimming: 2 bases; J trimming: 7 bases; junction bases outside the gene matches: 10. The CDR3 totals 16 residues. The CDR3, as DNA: TGCAGTGCTAGACTCCTTTTAGCGGGGGGGAGAAATGAGCAGTTCTTC. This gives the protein CSARLLLAGGRNEQFF.

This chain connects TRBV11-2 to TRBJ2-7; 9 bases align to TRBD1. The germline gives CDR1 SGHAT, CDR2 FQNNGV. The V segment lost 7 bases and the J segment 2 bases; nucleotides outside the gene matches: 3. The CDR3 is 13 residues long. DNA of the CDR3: TGTGCCAGCACCGGGACAGGGACCTACGAGCAGTACTTC. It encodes CASTGTGTYEQYF.

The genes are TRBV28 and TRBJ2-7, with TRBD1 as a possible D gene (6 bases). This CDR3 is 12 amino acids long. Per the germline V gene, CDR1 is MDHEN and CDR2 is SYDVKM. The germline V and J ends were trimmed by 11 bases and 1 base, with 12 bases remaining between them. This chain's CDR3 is CASRDTSYEQYF. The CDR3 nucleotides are TGTGCCTCCCGGGACACTTCCTACGAGCAGTACTTC.

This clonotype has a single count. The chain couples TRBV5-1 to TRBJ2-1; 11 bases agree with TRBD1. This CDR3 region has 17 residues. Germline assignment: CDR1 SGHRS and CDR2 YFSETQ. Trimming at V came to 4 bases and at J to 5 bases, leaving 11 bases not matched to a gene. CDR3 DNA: TGCGCCAGCAGCCAACCTGGACAGGGGGCGATCCACAATGAGCAGTTCTTC. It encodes CASSQPGQGAIHNEQFF.

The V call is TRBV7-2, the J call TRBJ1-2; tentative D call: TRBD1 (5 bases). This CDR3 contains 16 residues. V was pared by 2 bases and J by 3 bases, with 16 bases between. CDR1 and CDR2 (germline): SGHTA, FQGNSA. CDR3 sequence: CASSLLGGAHDYGYTF. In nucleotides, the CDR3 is TGTGCCAGCAGCTTATTGGGCGGGGCCCATGACTATGGCTACACCTTC.

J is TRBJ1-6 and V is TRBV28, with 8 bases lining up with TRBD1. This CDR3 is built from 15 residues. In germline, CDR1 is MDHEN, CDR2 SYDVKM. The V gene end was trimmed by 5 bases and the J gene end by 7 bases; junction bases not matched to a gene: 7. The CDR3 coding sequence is TGTGCCAGCAGTCTACAGGGGGTTGGAAATTCACCCCTCCACTTT. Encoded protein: CASSLQGVGNSPLHF.

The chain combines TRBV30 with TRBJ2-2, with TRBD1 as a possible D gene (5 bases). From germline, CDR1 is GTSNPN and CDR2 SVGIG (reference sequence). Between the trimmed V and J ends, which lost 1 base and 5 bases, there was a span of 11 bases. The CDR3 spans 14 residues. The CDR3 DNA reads TGTGCCTGGAGTGCTTGGCCAGGGACCGGGGAGCTGTTTTTT. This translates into CAWSAWPGTGELFF.

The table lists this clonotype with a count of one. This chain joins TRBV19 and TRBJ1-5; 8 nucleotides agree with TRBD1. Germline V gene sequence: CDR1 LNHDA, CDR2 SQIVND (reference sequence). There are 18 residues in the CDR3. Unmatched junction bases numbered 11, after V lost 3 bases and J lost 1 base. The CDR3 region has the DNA TGTGCCAGTAGTATCGTCAGGGGGCGCGTGAAAAGCAATCAGCCCCAGCATTTT. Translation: CASSIVRGRVKSNQPQHF.

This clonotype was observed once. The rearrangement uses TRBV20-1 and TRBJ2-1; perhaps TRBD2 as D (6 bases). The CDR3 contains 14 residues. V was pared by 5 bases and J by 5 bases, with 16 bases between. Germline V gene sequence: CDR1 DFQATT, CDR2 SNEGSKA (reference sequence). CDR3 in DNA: TGCAGTGCTCACCGACTAGAACTTAACAATGAGCAGTTCTTC. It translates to CSAHRLELNNEQFF.

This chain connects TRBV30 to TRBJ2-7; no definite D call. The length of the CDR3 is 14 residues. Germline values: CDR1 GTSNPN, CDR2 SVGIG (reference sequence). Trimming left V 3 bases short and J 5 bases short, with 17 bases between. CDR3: CAWRDVSWGDEQYF. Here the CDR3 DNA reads TGTGCCTGGAGAGATGTTAGTTGGGGTGACGAGCAGTACTTC.

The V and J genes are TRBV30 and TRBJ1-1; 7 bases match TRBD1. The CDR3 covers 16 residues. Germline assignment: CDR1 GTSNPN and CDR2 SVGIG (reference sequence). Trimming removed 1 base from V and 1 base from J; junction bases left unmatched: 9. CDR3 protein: CAWSEGAGGPNTEAFF. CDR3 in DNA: TGTGCCTGGAGTGAGGGGGCAGGGGGACCGAACACTGAAGCTTTCTTT.